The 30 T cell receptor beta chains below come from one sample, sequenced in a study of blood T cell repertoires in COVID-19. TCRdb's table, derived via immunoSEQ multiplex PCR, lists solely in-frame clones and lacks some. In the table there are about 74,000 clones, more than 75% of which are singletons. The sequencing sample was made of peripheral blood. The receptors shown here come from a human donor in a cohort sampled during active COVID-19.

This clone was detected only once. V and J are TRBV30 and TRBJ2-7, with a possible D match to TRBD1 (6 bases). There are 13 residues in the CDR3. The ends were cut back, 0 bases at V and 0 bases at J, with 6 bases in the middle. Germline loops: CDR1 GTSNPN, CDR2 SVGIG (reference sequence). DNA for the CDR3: TGTGCCTGGAGTGTGGACAGCTCCTACGAGCAGTACTTC. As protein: CAWSVDSSYEQYF.

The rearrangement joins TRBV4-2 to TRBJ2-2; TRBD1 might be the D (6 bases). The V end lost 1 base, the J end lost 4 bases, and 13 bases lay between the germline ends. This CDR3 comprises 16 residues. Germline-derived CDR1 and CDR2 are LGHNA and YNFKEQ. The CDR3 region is CASSQGQERVTGELFF. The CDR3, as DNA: TGTGCCAGCAGCCAAGGACAGGAGAGGGTCACCGGGGAGCTGTTTTTT.

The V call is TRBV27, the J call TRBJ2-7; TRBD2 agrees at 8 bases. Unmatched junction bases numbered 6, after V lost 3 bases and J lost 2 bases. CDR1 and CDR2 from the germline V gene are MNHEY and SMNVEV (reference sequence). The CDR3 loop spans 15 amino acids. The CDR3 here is CASSFLAGPTYEQYF. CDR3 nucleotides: TGTGCCAGCAGTTTTCTAGCGGGCCCCACCTACGAGCAGTACTTC.

The CDR3 region is CASSTQRGSYEQYF. CDR3 in DNA: TGTGCCAGTAGTACCCAGCGGGGGTCCTACGAGCAGTACTTC. The chain uses TRBV19 and TRBJ2-7; 8 positions agree with TRBD2. The junction had 3 bases not matched to a gene; V was cut back by 4 bases and J by 1 base. Germline assignment: CDR1 LNHDA and CDR2 SQIVND (reference sequence). There are 14 residues in the CDR3.

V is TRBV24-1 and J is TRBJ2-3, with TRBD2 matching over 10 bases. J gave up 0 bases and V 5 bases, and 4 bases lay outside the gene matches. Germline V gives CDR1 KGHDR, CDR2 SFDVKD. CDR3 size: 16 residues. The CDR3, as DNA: TGTGCCACCAGTGTATCTAGCGGGAGTAGCACAGATACGCAGTATTTT. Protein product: CATSVSSGSSTDTQYF.

The CDR3, as DNA: TGCGCCAGCAGCTATTCGGGGACAGATACGCAGTATTTT. Encoded protein: CASSYSGTDTQYF. The rearrangement joins TRBV4-3 to TRBJ2-3; perhaps TRBD2 as D (5 bases). Germline assignment: CDR1 LGHNA and CDR2 YSLEER. Trimming shortened V by 5 bases and J by 3 bases, and 9 bases separated the two germline ends. The CDR3 has 13 residues.

CDR3 coding DNA: TGCGCCAGCAGCTTTAGAGGGAGGGGCGATGAGCAGTTCTTC. It specifies CASSFRGRGDEQFF. This chain uses TRBV5-1 with TRBJ2-1; TRBD2 matches 7 bases. Germline CDR1 SGHRS, CDR2 YFSETQ. The CDR3 contains 14 residues. V was pared by 2 bases and J by 8 bases, with 7 bases of the junction left unmatched. The full variable domain, its missing parts supplied by reference TRBV5-1 and TRBJ2-1, is KAGVTQTPRYLIKTRGQQVTLSCSPISGHRSVSWYQQTPGQGLQFLFEYFSETQRNKGNFPGRFSGRQFSNSRSEMNVSTLELGDSALYLCASSFRGRGDEQFFGPGTRLTVL.

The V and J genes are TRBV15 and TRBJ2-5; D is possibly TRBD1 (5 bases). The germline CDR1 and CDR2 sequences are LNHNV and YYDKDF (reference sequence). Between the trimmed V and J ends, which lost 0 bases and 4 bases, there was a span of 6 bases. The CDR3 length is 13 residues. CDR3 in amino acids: CATSRDQGETQYF. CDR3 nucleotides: TGTGCCACCAGCAGAGATCAGGGAGAGACCCAGTACTTC.

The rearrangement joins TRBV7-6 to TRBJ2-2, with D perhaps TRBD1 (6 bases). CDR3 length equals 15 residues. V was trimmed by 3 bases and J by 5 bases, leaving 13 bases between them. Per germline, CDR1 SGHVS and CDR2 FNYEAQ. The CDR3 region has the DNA TGTGCCAGCAGCTTGAACAGGGTCGGGACCGGGGAGCTGTTTTTT. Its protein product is CASSLNRVGTGELFF.

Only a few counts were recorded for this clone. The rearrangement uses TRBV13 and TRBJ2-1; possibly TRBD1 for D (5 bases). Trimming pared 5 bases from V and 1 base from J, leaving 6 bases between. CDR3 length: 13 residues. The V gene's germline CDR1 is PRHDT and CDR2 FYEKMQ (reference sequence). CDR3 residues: CASSAGSYNEQFF. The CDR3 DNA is TGTGCCAGCAGCGCAGGGTCCTACAATGAGCAGTTCTTC.

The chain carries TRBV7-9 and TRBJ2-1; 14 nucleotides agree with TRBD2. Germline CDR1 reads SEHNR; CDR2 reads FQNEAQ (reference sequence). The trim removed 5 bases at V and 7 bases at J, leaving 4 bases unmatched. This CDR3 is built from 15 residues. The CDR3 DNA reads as TGTGCCAGCAGCCCGGGACTAGCGGGAGAAAATGAGCAGTTCTTC. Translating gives CASSPGLAGENEQFF. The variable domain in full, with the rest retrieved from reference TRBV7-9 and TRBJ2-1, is DTGVSQNPRHKITKRGQNVTFRCDPISEHNRLYWYRQTLGQGPEFLTYFQNEAQLEKSRLLSDRFSAERPKGSFSTLEIQRTEQGDSAMYLCASSPGLAGENEQFFGPGTRLTVL.

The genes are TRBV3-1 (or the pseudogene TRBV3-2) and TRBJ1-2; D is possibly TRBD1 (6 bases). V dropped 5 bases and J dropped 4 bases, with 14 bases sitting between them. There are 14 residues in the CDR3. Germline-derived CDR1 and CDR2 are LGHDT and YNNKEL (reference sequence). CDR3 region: CASSEGQRSYGYTF. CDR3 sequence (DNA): TGTGCCAGCAGCGAAGGACAGCGCTCCTATGGCTACACCTTC.

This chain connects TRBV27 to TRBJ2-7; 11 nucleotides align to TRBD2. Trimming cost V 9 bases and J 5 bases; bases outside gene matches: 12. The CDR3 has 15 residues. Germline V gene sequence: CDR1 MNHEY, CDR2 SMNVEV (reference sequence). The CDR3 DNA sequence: TGTGCCAGTTCCGCTATAGCGGGAGGGGCGCACGAGCAGTACTTC. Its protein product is CASSAIAGGAHEQYF.

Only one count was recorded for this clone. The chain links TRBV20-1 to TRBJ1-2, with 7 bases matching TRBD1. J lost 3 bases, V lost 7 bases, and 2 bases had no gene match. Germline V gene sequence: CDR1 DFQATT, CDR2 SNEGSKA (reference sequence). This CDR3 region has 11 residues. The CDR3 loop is CSVRGYYGYTF. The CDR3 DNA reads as TGCAGTGTCAGGGGGTACTATGGCTACACCTTC.

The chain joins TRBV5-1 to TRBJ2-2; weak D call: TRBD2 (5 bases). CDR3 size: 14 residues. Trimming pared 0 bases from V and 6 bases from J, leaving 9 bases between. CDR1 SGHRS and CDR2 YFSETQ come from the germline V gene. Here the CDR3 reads CASSLAPGSGELFF. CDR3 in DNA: TGCGCCAGCAGCTTGGCGCCGGGATCCGGGGAGCTGTTTTTT.

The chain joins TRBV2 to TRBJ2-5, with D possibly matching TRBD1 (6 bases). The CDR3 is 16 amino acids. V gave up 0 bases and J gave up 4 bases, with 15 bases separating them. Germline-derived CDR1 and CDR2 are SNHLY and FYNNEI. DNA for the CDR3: TGTGCCAGCAGTGAAGCGGGGACACAAATGGGAGAGACCCAGTACTTC. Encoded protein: CASSEAGTQMGETQYF.

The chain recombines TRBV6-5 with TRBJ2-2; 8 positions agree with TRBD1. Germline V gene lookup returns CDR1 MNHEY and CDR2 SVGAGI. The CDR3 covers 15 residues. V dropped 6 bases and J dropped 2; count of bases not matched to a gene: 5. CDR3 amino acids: CASRTGTGNTGELFF. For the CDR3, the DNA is TGTGCCAGCAGGACCGGGACAGGCAACACCGGGGAGCTGTTTTTT.

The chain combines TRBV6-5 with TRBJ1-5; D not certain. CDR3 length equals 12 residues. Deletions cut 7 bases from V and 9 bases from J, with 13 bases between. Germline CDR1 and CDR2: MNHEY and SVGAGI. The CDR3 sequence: CASKQRVAPQHF. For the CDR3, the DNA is TGTGCCAGCAAGCAGCGCGTGGCGCCCCAGCATTTT.

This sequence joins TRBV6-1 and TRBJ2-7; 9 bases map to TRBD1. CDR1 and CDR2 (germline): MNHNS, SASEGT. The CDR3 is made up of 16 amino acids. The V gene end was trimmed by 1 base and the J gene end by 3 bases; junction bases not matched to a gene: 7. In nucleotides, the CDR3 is TGTGCCAGCAGTGAAGGACCGGGACAGGGAGACTACGAGCAGTACTTC. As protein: CASSEGPGQGDYEQYF.

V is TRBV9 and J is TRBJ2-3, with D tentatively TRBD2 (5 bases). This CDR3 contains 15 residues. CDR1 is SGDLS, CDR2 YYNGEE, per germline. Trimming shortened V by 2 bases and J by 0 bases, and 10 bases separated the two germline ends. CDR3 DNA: TGTGCCAGCAGCGTCATTGCGGGTAGCACAGATACGCAGTATTTT. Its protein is CASSVIAGSTDTQYF. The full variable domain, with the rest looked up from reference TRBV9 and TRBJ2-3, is DSGVTQTPKHLITATGQRVTLRCSPRSGDLSVYWYQQSLDQGLQFLIQYYNGEERAKGNILERFSAQQFPDLHSELNLSSLELGDSALYFCASSVIAGSTDTQYFGPGTRLTVL.

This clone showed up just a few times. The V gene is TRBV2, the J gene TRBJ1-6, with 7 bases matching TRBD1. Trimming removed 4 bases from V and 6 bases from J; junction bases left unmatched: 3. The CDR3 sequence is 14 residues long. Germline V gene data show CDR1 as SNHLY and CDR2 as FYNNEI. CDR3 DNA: TGTGCCAGCAGTGTCCGGGACAGTAATTCACCCCTCCACTTT. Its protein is CASSVRDSNSPLHF. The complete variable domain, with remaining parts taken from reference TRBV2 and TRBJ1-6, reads EPEVTQTPSHQVTQMGQEVILRCVPISNHLYFYWYRQILGQKVEFLVSFYNNEISEKSEIFDDQFSVERPDGSNFTLKIRSTKLEDSAMYFCASSVRDSNSPLHFGNGTRLTVT.

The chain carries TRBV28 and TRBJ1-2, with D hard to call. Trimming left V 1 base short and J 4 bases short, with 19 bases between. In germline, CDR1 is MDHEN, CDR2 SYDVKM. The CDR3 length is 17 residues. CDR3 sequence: CASSLLTWPPGIYGYTF. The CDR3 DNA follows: TGTGCCAGCAGTTTATTGACCTGGCCGCCGGGGATCTATGGCTACACCTTC.

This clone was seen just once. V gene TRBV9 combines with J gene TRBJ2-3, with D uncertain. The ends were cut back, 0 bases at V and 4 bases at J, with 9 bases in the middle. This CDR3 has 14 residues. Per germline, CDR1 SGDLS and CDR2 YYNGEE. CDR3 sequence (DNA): TGTGCCAGCAGCGTAGAGGCTAGAGCAGATACGCAGTATTTT. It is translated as CASSVEARADTQYF.

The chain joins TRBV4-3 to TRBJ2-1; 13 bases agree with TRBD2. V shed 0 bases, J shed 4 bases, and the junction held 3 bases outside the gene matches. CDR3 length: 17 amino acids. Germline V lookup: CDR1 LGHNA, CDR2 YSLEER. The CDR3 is CASSQDRGLAGYNEQFF. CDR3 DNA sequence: TGCGCCAGCAGCCAAGATAGGGGACTAGCGGGGTACAATGAGCAGTTCTTC.

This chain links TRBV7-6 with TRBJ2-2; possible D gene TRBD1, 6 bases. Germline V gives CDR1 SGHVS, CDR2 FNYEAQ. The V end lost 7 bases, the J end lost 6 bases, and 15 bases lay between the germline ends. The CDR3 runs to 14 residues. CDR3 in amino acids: CASTPQQGSGELFF. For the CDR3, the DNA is TGTGCCAGCACCCCTCAACAGGGCTCCGGGGAGCTGTTTTTT.

This CDR3 reads CASSSQGRIVGYNNSPLHF. CDR3 in DNA: TGTGCCAGCAGTTCTCAGGGCCGGATTGTCGGGTACAATAATTCACCCCTCCACTTT. The chain couples TRBV27 to TRBJ1-6; possibly TRBD1 for D (5 bases). Trimming left V 4 bases short and J 5 bases short, with 24 bases between. Germline V gene data show CDR1 as MNHEY and CDR2 as SMNVEV (reference sequence). The CDR3 runs 19 residues.

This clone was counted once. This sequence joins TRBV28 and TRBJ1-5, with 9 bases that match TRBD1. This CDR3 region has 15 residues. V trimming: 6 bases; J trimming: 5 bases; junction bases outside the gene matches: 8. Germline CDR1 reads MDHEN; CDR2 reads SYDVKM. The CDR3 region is CASRPDRGRHQPQHF. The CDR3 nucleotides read TGTGCCAGCAGGCCGGACAGGGGAAGGCATCAGCCCCAGCATTTT. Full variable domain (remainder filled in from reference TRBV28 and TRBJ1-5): DVKVTQSSRYLVKRTGEKVFLECVQDMDHENMFWYRQDPGLGLRLIYFSYDVKMKEKGDIPEGYSVSREKKERFSLILESASTNQTSMYLCASRPDRGRHQPQHFGDGTRLSIL.

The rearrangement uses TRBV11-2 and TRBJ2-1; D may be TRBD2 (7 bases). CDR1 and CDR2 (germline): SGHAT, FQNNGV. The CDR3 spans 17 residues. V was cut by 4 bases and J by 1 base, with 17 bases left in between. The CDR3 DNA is TGTGCCAGCAGCTCGGGGGCGGGGGTTTATTCCTACAATGAGCAGTTCTTC. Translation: CASSSGAGVYSYNEQFF.

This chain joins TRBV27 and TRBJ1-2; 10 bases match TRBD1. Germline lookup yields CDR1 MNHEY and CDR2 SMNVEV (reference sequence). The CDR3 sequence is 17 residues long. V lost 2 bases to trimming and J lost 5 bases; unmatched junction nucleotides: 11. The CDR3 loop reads CASSLMPLTGGAYGYTF. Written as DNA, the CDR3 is TGTGCCAGCAGTTTAATGCCCCTGACAGGGGGCGCATATGGCTACACCTTC.

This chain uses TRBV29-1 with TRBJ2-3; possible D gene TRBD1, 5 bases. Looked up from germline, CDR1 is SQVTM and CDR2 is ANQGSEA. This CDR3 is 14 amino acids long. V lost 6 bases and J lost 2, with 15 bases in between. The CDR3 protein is CSVLQDVDTDTQYF. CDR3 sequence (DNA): TGCAGCGTCCTACAGGACGTGGACACAGATACGCAGTATTTT.